This T cell receptor beta chain emerged from a study of OX40 agonist ivuxolimab in advanced cancers. Study details: Dose-escalation patients had hepatocellular carcinoma, melanoma, renal cell or head and neck cancer. Study conclusions and caveats: CD4+ and CD8+ blood T cells expanded clonally by week 6 at 0.1 to 3.0 mg/kg.

Repertoires were generated with immunoSEQ multiplex PCR, while TCRdb's copy carries only in-frame clones and drops some. The sample yields 60,000 to 75,000 clones, roughly 84% seen once. Samples of blood were obtained at baseline, on cycle 4 day 1, and on cycle 7 day 1. Looked up from germline, CDR1 is SGHVS and CDR2 is FQNEAQ. Trimming left V 5 bases short and J 4 bases short, with 17 bases between. CDR3 length: 15 amino acids. In regard to this clone: Its antigen remains unidentified.

The chain combines TRBV7-8 with TRBJ2-5; maybe TRBD2 (6 bases). This TCR came from an adult with an advanced solid tumor such as melanoma, head and neck, liver or kidney cancer. The starting material was CD4+ or CD8+ T cells sorted from blood, obtained in a trial of the OX40 agonist ivuxolimab. The CDR3: CASSGRDSGGETQYF. CDR3 in DNA: TGTGCCAGCAGCGGCCGGGACTCCGGCGGAGAGACCCAGTACTTC.